This is a list of T cell receptor beta chains from one sample in a study of graft-versus-host responses after intestinal transplantation. Produced via immunoSEQ multiplex PCR; TCRdb's table is partial and in-frame only. The repertoire holds some 120,000 clones, with around 94% as singletons. Their recognized antigens are unknown. This material consisted of unstimulated CD4+ T cells sorted from spleen or lymph node cells, taken before transplant. The receptors here all came from a human donor who was the organ donor for an intestinal transplant. CDR3s include the opening cysteine and the closing phenylalanine or tryptophan. Fields, in order: J gene, V gene, D gene, CDR3 protein. D genes are given only for firm matches.

>TRBJ2-5|TRBV6-1|TRBD2
CASSEGLAGGDF
>TRBJ2-6|TRBV4-1|-
CASSQRLVTGANVLTF
>TRBJ2-7|TRBV6-5|TRBD1
CASSYPGQGGSYEQYF
>TRBJ2-1|TRBV18|TRBD2
CASSPPTGGFSNEQFF
>TRBJ2-7|TRBV7-2|-
CASSFHRSPYEQYF
>TRBJ2-2|TRBV18|TRBD1
CASSPQTGIGELFF
>TRBJ2-4|TRBV28|-
CASKGRGANIQYF
>TRBJ2-5|TRBV7-8|TRBD2
CASSLVGLAVVWARETQYF
>TRBJ2-3|TRBV11-2|TRBD1
CASSERQGSTDTQYF
>TRBJ1-2|TRBV30|-
CAWSVGTNYGYTF
>TRBJ1-4|TRBV7-9|-
CASSLVGLDEKLFF
>TRBJ1-1|TRBV9|-
CASTLLTANTEAFF
>TRBJ2-3|TRBV5-6|TRBD1
CASSWGQGPDTQYF
>TRBJ2-7|TRBV7-6|TRBD2
CASSPTSSGSYEQYF
>TRBJ2-5|TRBV25-1|TRBD2
CASSGGLAGGETQYF
>TRBJ1-1|TRBV6-6|-
CASSDRGFGTEAFF
>TRBJ2-3|TRBV7-2|-
CASSSSDTQYF
>TRBJ1-5|TRBV6-1|TRBD1
CATGRTGNQPQHF
>TRBJ1-1|TRBV6-1|-
CASRDRTGMEAFF
>TRBJ2-5|TRBV19|-
CASSIPSAPSETQYF
>TRBJ2-1|TRBV19|-
CASSNIIDSEQFF
>TRBJ2-5|TRBV10-1|-
CASPPQVRVQETQYF
>TRBJ2-3|TRBV19|-
CASSGRTDTQYF
>TRBJ2-1|TRBV5-1|-
CASSLTAQSSYNEQFF
>TRBJ2-7|TRBV6-5|TRBD2
CASTRIAGVSYEQYF
>TRBJ1-4|TRBV25-1|-
CASSEFRGGYEKLFF
>TRBJ2-7|TRBV5-7|TRBD2
CASSVQGTSSEQYF
>-|TRBV7-2|TRBD2
CASSPYPGTSGDYEQYF
>TRBJ1-5|TRBV6-5|TRBD1
CASSYGTGDQPQHF
>TRBJ2-1|TRBV19|-
CASSIAPGPYNEQFF
>TRBJ2-5|TRBV6-6|-
CASGQETQYF
>TRBJ1-1|TRBV6-5|TRBD1
CASSSFGTGNTEAFF
>TRBJ2-7|TRBV7-8|-
CASSLTSTPSYEQYF
>TRBJ2-7|TRBV9|-
CASSVDPGPLSYEQYF
>TRBJ2-1|TRBV11-2|-
CASSLDIPSGSSYNEQFF
>TRBJ2-7|TRBV28|TRBD1
CASSPTDRAYEQYF
>TRBJ2-5|TRBV25-1|TRBD1
CASTDRGLETQYF
>TRBJ2-7|TRBV28|TRBD1
CASSLWQGAREQYF
>TRBJ2-3|TRBV11-2|-
CASSQIVGAPNTQYF
>TRBJ2-7|TRBV7-9|-
CASSRGSNRVSYEQYF
>TRBJ1-2|TRBV6-1|TRBD1
CASSQGQGGPGGYTF
>TRBJ1-1|TRBV7-9|-
CASSPGSGHTEAFF
>TRBJ2-7|TRBV11-2|TRBD2
CASSSRTSGHEQYF
>TRBJ2-6|TRBV10-3|-
CAISESSSGANVLTF
>TRBJ2-3|TRBV27|TRBD1
CASSLLTGDLQSTDTQYF
>TRBJ2-1|TRBV5-1|-
CASSLEGGLRVDEQFF